Listed below are T cell receptor beta chains from one sample, sequenced in a study of T cell repertoires in cytomegalovirus infection. For these receptors, no antigen is known. TCRdb used MiXCR to reprocess the reads, holding one entry per CDR3 protein. Counted here are 600,000 to 700,000 distinct CDR3 sequences, around 31% occurring once; the ten biggest clones make up 15% to 20%. The sequencing here drew on cultured PBMCs, taken from culture after CMV antigen stimulation. The receptors were gathered from a human donor in good health (CMV status not recorded). Some clones in this sample may be carry-over from other donors' samples. The CDR3 runs from the conserved cysteine through the conserved F or W. Clone size is stated in some rows and not others, as once, few, many or a class when expanded.

V	size	J	CDR3
TRBV7-2	few	TRBJ2-2	CASSGRLGELFF
TRBV12-3/TRBV12-4	.	TRBJ1-4	CASSFQGAPEKLFF
TRBV7-6	.	TRBJ2-3	CASRLGSGADTQYF
TRBV27	few	TRBJ2-7	CASSLSETSGAYEQYF
TRBV6-1	few	TRBJ2-1	CASSEPPREQFF
TRBV12-5	.	TRBJ1-5	CASGQGTNQPQHF
TRBV7-9	few	TRBJ1-2	CASSADRTSSGYTF
TRBV19	.	TRBJ2-3	CASSPGRWDSTLPDTQYF
TRBV6-6	.	TRBJ2-1	CASRSLSESSYNEQFF
TRBV12-3/TRBV12-4	.	TRBJ1-4	CASKDRGPNEKLFF
TRBV7-2	.	TRBJ1-2	CASSPSGGLTGYTF
TRBV7-6	few	TRBJ2-5	CASSLAGAGGPGETQYF
TRBV6-5	.	TRBJ2-1	CASSYSFPNEQFF
TRBV24-1	few	TRBJ2-7	CATSDVTGISYEQYF
TRBV7-8	.	TRBJ2-7	CASSLDGHGYEQYF
TRBV10-3	few	TRBJ2-3	CAISGGAGTSTDTQYF
TRBV20-1	few	TRBJ2-5	CSAQGLAGDETQYF
TRBV27	.	TRBJ1-1	CASRDGGSAEAFF
TRBV7-2	.	TRBJ2-5	CASSLVFTGGWQETQYF
TRBV7-9	many	TRBJ2-2	CARTHTGSNTGELFF
TRBV6-1	.	TRBJ2-7	CASSEIVSFSYEQYF
TRBV4-1	once	TRBJ2-2	CASSQGGDTGELFF
TRBV5-4	.	TRBJ2-1	CASSTGTSGPYNEQFF
TRBV6-6	.	TRBJ1-4	CASSYSRGLAEKLFF
TRBV6-1	.	TRBJ2-1	CASNWQPYNEQFF
TRBV12-3/TRBV12-4	few	TRBJ2-3	CASSIQLSASSTDTQYF
TRBV7-8	few	TRBJ1-5	CASSTLQGFNQPQHF
TRBV4-3	.	TRBJ1-1	CASSQGGGHLNTEAFF
TRBV5-1	.	TRBJ2-4	CASSSFRELAKNIQYF
TRBV4-1	.	TRBJ1-4	CASSPEGTGLAEKLFF
TRBV7-9	.	TRBJ1-4	CASNPGQGDEKLFF
TRBV11-2	many	TRBJ2-1	CASSSPGLAGVNEQFF
TRBV7-8	few	TRBJ1-2	CASSFRDRPYGYTF
TRBV7-8	.	TRBJ1-1	CASSMTRGEKLTEAFF
TRBV7-2	many	TRBJ1-1	CASSVVTEAFF
TRBV7-6	.	TRBJ2-7	CASSLGRQGNF
TRBV6-1	.	TRBJ1-2	CASSEAGSYGYTF
TRBV7-2	many	TRBJ2-3	CASSSIPGLAGFTDTQYF
TRBV18	.	TRBJ1-6	CASSPNGYGYSPLHF
TRBV20-1	.	TRBJ2-7	CSARKRRTSYEQYF
TRBV20-1	.	TRBJ2-2	CSARPASNTGELFF
TRBV19	.	TRBJ1-5	CASSILGGRIGNQPQHF
TRBV6-2/TRBV6-3	.	TRBJ2-2	CASQPGLGRVGELFF